The entry below gives a single T cell receptor beta chain sequence along with its context. Its antigen is not known. The sample comes from a study of post-analysis software for immune sequencing data. The overall study: Multiple sclerosis in the patients followed relapsing-remitting, secondary progressive and progressive-relapsing courses. General study results and limits: Elevated frequency relative to controls characterized roughly five TRBV segments in patients, TRBV5-6, TRBV5-1 and TRBV20-1 among them.

V dropped 1 base and J dropped 6; count of bases not matched to a gene: 4. Germline lookup yields CDR1 ENHRY and CDR2 SYGVKD. The CDR3 has 14 amino acids. Unique molecular identifiers tagged the TCR beta cDNA libraries. From the PCR reads, TCRdb called clonotypes with MiXCR, one entry per CDR3 protein. The sample lists more than 350,000 distinct CDR3 sequences; over 30% were seen once. This chain links TRBV10-3 with TRBJ2-7; 9 bases are shared with TRBD2. The sequence was collected from a girl between 2 and 10 years old with multiple sclerosis. The sequencing input was blood. DNA for the CDR3: TGTGCCATCAGTGAGTTTAGCGGGAGTCCCGAGCAGTACTTC. Translating it yields CAISEFSGSPEQYF.